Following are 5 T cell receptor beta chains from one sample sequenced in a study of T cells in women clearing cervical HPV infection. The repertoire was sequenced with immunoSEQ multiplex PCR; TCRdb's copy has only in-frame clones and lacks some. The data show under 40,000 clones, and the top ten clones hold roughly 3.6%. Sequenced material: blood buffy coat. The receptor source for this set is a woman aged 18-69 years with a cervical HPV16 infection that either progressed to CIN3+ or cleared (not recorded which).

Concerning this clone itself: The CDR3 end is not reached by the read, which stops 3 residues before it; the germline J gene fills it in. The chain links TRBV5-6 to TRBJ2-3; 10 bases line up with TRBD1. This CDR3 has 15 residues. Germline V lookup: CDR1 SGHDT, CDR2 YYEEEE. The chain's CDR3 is CASSPGGTGEQPQYF. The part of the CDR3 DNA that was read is TGTGCCAGCAGCCCTGGGGGGACAGGGGAGCAGCCG.

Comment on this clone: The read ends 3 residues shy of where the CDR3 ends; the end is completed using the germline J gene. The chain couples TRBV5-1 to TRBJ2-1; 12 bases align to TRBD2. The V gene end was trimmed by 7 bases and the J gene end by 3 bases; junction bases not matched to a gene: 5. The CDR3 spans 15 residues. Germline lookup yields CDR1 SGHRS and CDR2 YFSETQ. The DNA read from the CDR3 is TGCGCCAGCCAGCGGACTAGCGGGAACTACAATGAG. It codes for CASQRTSGNYNE. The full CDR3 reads CASQRTSGNYNEQFF.

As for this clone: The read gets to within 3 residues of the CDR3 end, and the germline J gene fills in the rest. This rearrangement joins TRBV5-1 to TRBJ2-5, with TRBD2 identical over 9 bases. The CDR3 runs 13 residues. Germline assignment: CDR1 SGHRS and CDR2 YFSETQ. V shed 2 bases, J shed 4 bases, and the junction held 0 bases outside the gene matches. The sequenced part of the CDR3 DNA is TGCGCCAGCAGCTTACTAGCGGGAGAGACC. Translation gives CASSLLAGET. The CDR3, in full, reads CASSLLAGETQYF.

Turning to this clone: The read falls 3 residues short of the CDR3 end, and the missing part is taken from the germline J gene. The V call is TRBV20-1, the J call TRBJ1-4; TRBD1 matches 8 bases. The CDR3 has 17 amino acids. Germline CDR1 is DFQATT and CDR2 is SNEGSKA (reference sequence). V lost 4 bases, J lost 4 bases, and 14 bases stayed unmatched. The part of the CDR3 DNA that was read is TGCAGTGCTACAAATCCACTGGCAGGGGGCCGTAATGAAAAA. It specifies CSATNPLAGGRNEK. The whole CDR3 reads CSATNPLAGGRNEKLFF.

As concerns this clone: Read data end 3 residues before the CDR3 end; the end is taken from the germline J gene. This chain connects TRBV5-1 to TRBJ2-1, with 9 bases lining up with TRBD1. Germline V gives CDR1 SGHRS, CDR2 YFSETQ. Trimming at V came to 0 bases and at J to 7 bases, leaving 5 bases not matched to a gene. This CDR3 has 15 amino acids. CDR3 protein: CASSLGDREMNEQFF. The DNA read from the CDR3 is TGCGCCAGCAGCTTGGGGGACAGGGAAATGAATGAG.